Sequencing of this T cell receptor (beta chain) was carried out in a study of breast tumors, draining lymph nodes, adjacent tissues. Findings and caveats of the study: Data fit most tumor T cells coming from lymph node, expanding in tumor. The lymph node origin of tumor T cells was framed as consistent with a hypothesis, not demonstrated. Compared with lymph nodes, tumors were less diverse; compared with nontumor tissue, more. Luminal-like breast cancer showed significantly greater tumor-nontumor repertoire similarity than basal-like breast cancer did.

TCRdb ran MiXCR on the multiplex PCR reads and lists one entry per CDR3 protein. This sample has about 15,000 distinct CDR3 sequences, with around 55% found just once. This clonotype occurred many times. What it binds is not known. The CDR3 has 17 residues. Germline assignment: CDR1 SGHTS and CDR2 YDEGEE. Trimming took 1 base from V and 6 from J; bases not matched to a gene: 16. This sequence joins TRBV5-8 and TRBJ2-7; 7 bases map to TRBD1. What was sequenced was tumor-adjacent breast tissue. This TCR came from a female donor with breast cancer. Some clones in this sample may be carry-over from other donors' samples. Here the CDR3 reads CASSLLLGGSRVGEQYF. DNA for the CDR3: TGTGCCAGCAGCTTGCTTCTAGGGGGCTCTCGGGTAGGCGAGCAGTACTTC.